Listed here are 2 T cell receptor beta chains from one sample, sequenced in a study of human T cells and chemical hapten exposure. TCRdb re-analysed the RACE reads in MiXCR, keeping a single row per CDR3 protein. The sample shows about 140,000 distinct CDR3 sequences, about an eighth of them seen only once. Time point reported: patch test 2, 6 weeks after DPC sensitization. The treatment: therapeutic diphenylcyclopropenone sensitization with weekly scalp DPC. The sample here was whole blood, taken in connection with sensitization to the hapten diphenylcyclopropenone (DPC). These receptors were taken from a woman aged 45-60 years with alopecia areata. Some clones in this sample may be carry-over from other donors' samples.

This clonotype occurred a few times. The CDR3 here is CASSQDRRVEAFF. The CDR3 region has the DNA TGTGCCAGCAGCCAAGATCGAAGGGTTGAAGCTTTCTTT. This chain connects TRBV14 to TRBJ1-1; no clear D gene. V lost 0 bases and J 7 bases, leaving 9 bases between the germline ends. Germline V gives CDR1 SGHDN, CDR2 FVKESK. This CDR3 spans 13 amino acids. Using reference TRBV14 and TRBJ1-1 for the parts outside the CDR3, the full variable domain is EAGVTQFPSHSVIEKGQTVTLRCDPISGHDNLYWYRRVMGKEIKFLLHFVKESKQDESGMPNNRFLAERTGGTYSTLKVQPAELEDSGVYFCASSQDRRVEAFFGQGTRLTVV.

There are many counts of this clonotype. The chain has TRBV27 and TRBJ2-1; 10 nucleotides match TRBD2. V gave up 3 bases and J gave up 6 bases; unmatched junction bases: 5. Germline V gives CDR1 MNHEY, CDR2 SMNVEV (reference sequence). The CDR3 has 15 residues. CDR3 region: CASSLGLASSNEQFF. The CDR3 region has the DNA TGTGCCAGCAGTTTGGGACTAGCGTCTAGCAATGAGCAGTTCTTC.